These 14 T cell receptor beta chains were sequenced from one sample in a study of T cell repertoires in cytomegalovirus infection. TCRdb reprocessed the reads with MiXCR, giving one entry per CDR3 protein. The data show 150,000 to 200,000 distinct CDR3 sequences, 15% to 20% seen once. Sequences were obtained from CD8+ T cells from PBMCs. The origin of the receptors is a human donor in good health (CMV status not recorded). Some clones in this sample may be carry-over from other donors' samples.

A remark on this clonotype: An end of the junction does not agree with germline; a read error may underlie this. The chain joins TRBV28 to TRBJ2-7, with TRBD2 matching over 9 bases. Germline loops: CDR1 MDHEN, CDR2 SYDVKM. This CDR3 comprises 16 residues. The CDR3 is CAGSPLSTSGRYEQYF. CDR3 coding DNA: TGTGCCGGCAGTCCCCTCAGTACTAGCGGGCGCTACGAGCAGTACTTC.

At least ten counts were recorded for this clonotype. One end of the junction varies from germline; a read error may be responsible. CDR3 DNA sequence: TGTGCCAGCAGTTTAGTGGACAGGGGAGACTACGAGCAGTACTTC. Translating it yields CASSLVDRGDYEQYF. The chain is built from TRBV7-2 and TRBJ2-7, with TRBD1 identical over 9 bases. From germline, CDR1 is SGHTA and CDR2 FQGNSA. The CDR3 covers 15 residues.

The chain combines TRBV29-1 with TRBJ2-7; 7 nucleotides match TRBD1. There are 14 residues in the CDR3. Germline V gene sequence: CDR1 SQVTM, CDR2 ANQGSEA. The trim removed 0 bases at V and 3 bases at J, leaving 5 bases unmatched. CDR3 region: CSVEDTGTDYEQYF. The CDR3 DNA reads as TGCAGCGTTGAAGACACCGGGACAGACTACGAGCAGTACTTC.

This sequence joins TRBV7-8 and TRBJ2-7, with D perhaps TRBD2 (5 bases). The CDR3 runs 13 residues. V lost 5 bases and J 0 bases, leaving 8 bases between the germline ends. The germline V gene has CDR1 SGHVS and CDR2 FQNEAQ. The CDR3 protein is CASSRTASYEQYF. Written as DNA, the CDR3 is TGTGCCAGCAGCCGGACTGCCTCCTACGAGCAGTACTTC.

This clonotype came up a few times. The rearrangement links TRBV11-1 to TRBJ2-1, with D possibly being TRBD2 (5 bases). The V end was cut by 5 bases, the J end by 1 base, with 15 bases between. The CDR3 covers 16 residues. Germline V gives CDR1 SGHAT, CDR2 FQDESV (reference sequence). CDR3 in amino acids: CASSRLEGRSYNEQFF. In DNA form, the CDR3 reads TGTGCCAGCAGCCGTTTAGAGGGTCGGTCCTACAATGAGCAGTTCTTC.

J is TRBJ2-7 and V is TRBV11-2, with TRBD1 matching over 8 bases. This CDR3 spans 14 amino acids. J lost 3 bases, V lost 2 bases, and 3 bases had no gene match. The germline gives CDR1 SGHAT, CDR2 FQNNGV. The CDR3 is CASSLSTGDYEQYF. In DNA, the CDR3 is TGTGCCAGCAGCTTATCGACAGGGGACTACGAGCAGTACTTC.

The V gene is TRBV6-2 or TRBV6-3, the J gene TRBJ1-1, with TRBD1 as a possible D gene (6 bases). This CDR3 region has 14 residues. Trimming removed 5 bases from V and 4 bases from J, with 14 bases in between. CDR1 and CDR2 from the germline V gene are MNHEY and SVGEGT. The DNA for the CDR3 is TGTGCCAGCAGTGATCCACGGGGGCTCACTGAAGCTTTCTTT. This translates into CASSDPRGLTEAFF.

The genes are TRBV7-8 and TRBJ2-3; D gene uncertain. Deletions cut 1 base from V and 0 bases from J, with 8 bases between. Per the germline V gene, CDR1 is SGHVS and CDR2 is FQNEAQ. The CDR3 extends over 15 amino acids. The CDR3 region has the DNA TGTGCCAGCAGCTTAGTTCTACGCAGCACAGATACGCAGTATTTT. Translated: CASSLVLRSTDTQYF.

This chain uses TRBV7-6 with TRBJ2-5; D is uncertain. V was trimmed by 6 bases and J by 3 bases, leaving 11 bases between them. There are 13 residues in the CDR3. Per the germline V gene, CDR1 is SGHVS and CDR2 is FNYEAQ. CDR3 bases: TGTGCCAGCAGTTACGGCAGTGAAGAGACCCAGTACTTC. Its protein is CASSYGSEETQYF.

This clonotype was recorded a few times. This rearrangement joins TRBV15 to TRBJ2-6, with a possible D match to TRBD2 (7 bases). Trimming removed 8 bases at V and 4 bases at J, with 15 bases between. Germline-derived CDR1 and CDR2 are LNHNV and YYDKDF (reference sequence). This CDR3 is built from 15 residues. The CDR3 coding sequence is TGTGCCACCCGGAGTGGGGGGGGCGGGGCCAACGTCCTGACTTTC. Protein: CATRSGGGGANVLTF.

The chain couples TRBV7-9 to TRBJ2-7, with 8 bases lining up with TRBD1. Per germline, CDR1 SEHNR and CDR2 FQNEAQ (reference sequence). The ends lost 3 bases at V and 7 bases at J; junction bases unmatched: 11. The CDR3 has 15 residues. The CDR3 here is CASSFTGQGRREQYF. Written as DNA, the CDR3 is TGTGCCAGCAGCTTCACCGGACAGGGAAGAAGGGAGCAGTACTTC.

In this sample, this clonotype turned up a few times. The chain is built from TRBV29-1 and TRBJ2-3, with TRBD1 as a possible D gene (5 bases). Germline lookup yields CDR1 SQVTM and CDR2 ANQGSEA. The CDR3 covers 15 residues. V lost 7 bases to trimming and J lost 0 bases, with 17 bases between them. The CDR3 spells CSAQGGDSSTDTQYF. The CDR3 nucleotides are TGCAGCGCCCAGGGCGGAGATTCTAGCACAGATACGCAGTATTTT.

This chain uses TRBV9 with TRBJ2-1; either TRBD1 or TRBD2 may fit D (5 bases each). Between the trimmed V and J ends, which lost 2 bases and 2 bases, there was a span of 11 bases. The CDR3 is 15 amino acids. Germline V CDR1 and CDR2: SGDLS, YYNGEE. CDR3 sequence: CASSVGQGAYNEQFF. In nucleotides, the CDR3 is TGTGCCAGCAGCGTCGGCCAGGGAGCCTACAATGAGCAGTTCTTC.

This clonotype was counted many times. The chain combines TRBV7-2 with TRBJ1-1; weak D call: TRBD1 (5 bases). The CDR3 has 15 amino acids. V was trimmed by 8 bases and J by 4 bases, leaving 20 bases between them. Germline CDR1 reads SGHTA; CDR2 reads FQGNSA. The DNA for the CDR3 is TGTGCCAGCTCACGTATGGGGGATCTAGGCACTGAAGCTTTCTTT. This translates into CASSRMGDLGTEAFF. The complete variable domain, with remaining parts taken from reference TRBV7-2 and TRBJ1-1, reads GAGVSQSPSNKVTEKGKDVELRCDPISGHTALYWYRQSLGQGLEFLIYFQGNSAPDKSGLPSDRFSAERTGGSVSTLTIQRTQQEDSAVYLCASSRMGDLGTEAFFGQGTRLTVV.